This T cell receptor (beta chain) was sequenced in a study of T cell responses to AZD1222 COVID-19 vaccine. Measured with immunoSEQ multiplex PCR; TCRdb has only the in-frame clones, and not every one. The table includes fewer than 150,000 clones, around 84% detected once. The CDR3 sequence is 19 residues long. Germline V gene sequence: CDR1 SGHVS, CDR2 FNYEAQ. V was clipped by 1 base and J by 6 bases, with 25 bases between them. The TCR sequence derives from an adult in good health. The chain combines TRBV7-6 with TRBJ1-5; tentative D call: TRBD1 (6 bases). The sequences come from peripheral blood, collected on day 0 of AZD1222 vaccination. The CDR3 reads CASSLDRVLLCAPGQPQHF. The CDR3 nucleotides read TGTGCCAGCAGCTTAGACAGGGTATTACTTTGCGCTCCAGGTCAGCCCCAGCATTTT.